Included here is one TCR beta chain sequence, with context. Its specificity is unknown. The CDR3 contains 14 residues. Trimming stripped 3 bases from V and 0 bases from J, with 9 bases between. Germline V CDR1 and CDR2: GTSNPN, SVGIG (reference sequence). Generated by immunoSEQ multiplex PCR, the TCRdb table keeps only in-frame clones and is missing some. The data hold roughly 380,000 clones, with around nine tenths observed a single time. The source of the sample is a study of Ad26.COV2.S vaccination and SARS-CoV-2 variants. Study-level information: Among those in the COV1001 Ad26.COV2.S trial arm was the donor. Ad26.COV2.S shots went into the muscle once or twice, 56 days apart. Findings of the study overall: Non-spike TCR breadth did not differ much between vaccine and placebo recipients.

Regarding treatment: some 20 received Ad26.COV2.S at low or high dose, single or two shots; 5 received placebo; per-sample allocation not given. All samples were drawn on day 63, counting from the first vaccine or placebo injection. The rearrangement joins TRBV30 to TRBJ1-3, with no clear D. This sample comprised peripheral blood, obtained in a trial of Ad26.COV2.S vaccine versus placebo. This TCR was sampled from a person aged 18-65 years who received the Ad26.COV2.S COVID-19 vaccine or a placebo. The CDR3 region is CAWRDFSSGNTIYF. The CDR3 region has the DNA TGTGCCTGGAGAGACTTCAGCTCTGGAAACACCATATATTTT. Full variable domain (remainder filled in from reference TRBV30 and TRBJ1-3): SQTIHQWPATLVQPVGSPLSLECTVEGTSNPNLYWYRQAAGRGLQLLFYSVGIGQISSEVPQNLSASRPQDRQFILSSKKLLLSDSGFYLCAWRDFSSGNTIYFGEGSWLTVV.